Listed below are T cell receptor beta chains from one sample, sequenced in a study of blood T cell repertoires in COVID-19. Assay used: immunoSEQ multiplex PCR; TCRdb lists only in-frame clones, some missing. The sample records about 180,000 clones, 60% to 80% being singletons. The sample comprised peripheral blood. The receptors derive from a woman aged 70 to 79 with acute or convalescent COVID-19. The CDR3 runs from the conserved cysteine through the conserved F or W. Fields, in order: CDR3 protein, D gene, V gene, J gene. The D gene is left open where the match is weak.

CDR3: CASSPEQQGQGYTF; D: -; V: TRBV18; J: TRBJ1-2
CDR3: CASSSGQPQHF; D: -; V: TRBV5-1; J: TRBJ1-5
CDR3: CATTPGQGLGTDTQYF; D: TRBD1; V: TRBV2; J: TRBJ2-3
CDR3: CASSFKGGTEAFF; D: -; V: TRBV12-3/TRBV12-4; J: TRBJ1-1
CDR3: CASSDSRGNTEAFF; D: -; V: TRBV2; J: TRBJ1-1
CDR3: CSVGHQNTEAFF; D: -; V: TRBV29-1; J: TRBJ1-1
CDR3: CASSLGQGGVNEQFF; D: -; V: TRBV7-3; J: TRBJ2-1
CDR3: CAWRGQGDSPLHF; D: TRBD1; V: TRBV30; J: TRBJ1-6
CDR3: CASSYFGTPGGEQFF; D: -; V: TRBV6-5; J: TRBJ2-1
CDR3: CASSSRTSGDEQYF; D: TRBD2; V: TRBV18; J: TRBJ2-7
CDR3: CASSQDKLAAGTRYYEQYF; D: TRBD2; V: TRBV14; J: TRBJ2-7
CDR3: CAWSANSNQPQHF; D: -; V: TRBV30; J: TRBJ1-5